Listed here is a single TCR beta chain. This sample was included in a study of blood T cell repertoires in COVID-19. Study overall: Samples representing acute and convalescent COVID-19 were sourced from the United States, Italy and Spain.

Seattle-derived patients entered the study during active infection and were followed longitudinally. From germline, CDR1 is MDHEN and CDR2 SYDVKM. This CDR3 region has 17 residues. Trimming at V came to 2 bases and at J to 15 bases, leaving 17 bases not matched to a gene. In the authors' workflow: Nucleated cell number was recorded as an estimate derived from reference gene primer amplification. Sequenced by immunoSEQ multiplex PCR; TCRdb stores in-frame clones only, minus some. D and trimming come from the DNA, and the V and J calls and clone size come from that table. The data contain about 160,000 clones, 82% of them seen just once; the ten biggest clones take up approximately 6.8%.

The sequencing input was peripheral blood. This sequence joins TRBV28 and TRBJ1-6, with 9 nucleotides matching TRBD1. The receptor was isolated from a woman aged 40 to 49 with COVID-19, enrolled during active disease. The CDR3 region is CASSLGGRGTGYLFLHF. CDR3 coding DNA: TGTGCCAGCAGTTTAGGCGGGCGTGGGACAGGGTATCTGTTCCTCCACTTT.